This T cell receptor beta chain derives from a study of PD-1 blockade in classical Hodgkin lymphoma. Notes on the study in general: Reasons behind the repertoire differences stay unclear, perhaps disease activity or earlier therapy.

Trimming took 7 bases from V and 8 from J, leaving 27 bases between them. The germline V gene has CDR1 WSHSY and CDR2 SAAADI. The CDR3 spans 18 residues. With respect to this clone: As yet, its antigen is unknown.

Sequencing was performed with immunoSEQ multiplex PCR; in TCRdb, only in-frame clones are kept and a portion is missing. Altogether 30,000 or so clones are present, 90% to 95% being singletons, with the ten largest covering about 2.3%. The time point here: newly diagnosed, previously untreated cHL patient sample. This chain uses TRBV10-2 with TRBJ1-6; D is possibly TRBD1 (6 bases). The receptor comes from a human donor with classical Hodgkin lymphoma. The material sequenced was peripheral blood mononuclear cells (PBMCs). CDR3 nucleotide sequence: TGCGCCAGCACAGACAGGCTTCGGGGGCCCCAAATTGATTCACCCCTCCACTTT. The encoded protein is CASTDRLRGPQIDSPLHF.